This is a list of T cell receptor beta chains from one sample in a study of T cell responses to AZD1222 COVID-19 vaccine. Sequencing was performed with immunoSEQ multiplex PCR; in TCRdb, only in-frame clones are kept and a portion is missing. The repertoire consists of under 200,000 clones, with over 85% occurring once and the leading ten covering around 3.6%. The source material was peripheral blood, sampled 28 days after the second dose of the MenACWY control vaccine. These TCRs come from an adult who received the MenACWY meningococcal vaccine as a control. The CDR3 runs from the conserved cysteine through the conserved F or W. Fields, in order: clone size, V gene, J gene, D gene, CDR3 DNA, CDR3 protein. D genes are given only for firm matches. The size entry is marked missing in some rows and otherwise reads once, few, many or a size class.

>NA|TRBV14|TRBJ2-3|NA
TGTGCCAGCAGCCCACTCGTCCGGACAGCGAACACAGATACGCAGTATTTT
CASSPLVRTANTDTQYF
>NA|TRBV18|TRBJ2-7|TRBD1
TGTGCCAGCTCACCCGGACAGGGCTGGGAGCAGTACTTC
CASSPGQGWEQYF
>once|TRBV21-1|TRBJ2-1|NA
TGTGCCAGCAGCCCTAGGCAGGGGAGGGCCGGAGACAATGAGCAGTTCTTC
CASSPRQGRAGDNEQFF
>NA|TRBV19|TRBJ2-1|NA
TGTGCCAGTATTTCCGACAGGTACAATGAGCAGTTCTTC
CASISDRYNEQFF
>NA|TRBV5-8|TRBJ1-6|NA
TGTGCCAGCAGCACACAACTCGTCTCCTCACCCCTCCACTTT
CASSTQLVSSPLHF
>NA|TRBV2|TRBJ1-5|NA
TGTGCCAGCAACAGTATCCCCGGCGGCAATCAGCCCCAGCATTTT
CASNSIPGGNQPQHF
>NA|TRBV9|TRBJ2-3|NA
TGTGCCAGCAGCGTAGGTAGCGCTAGCACAGATACGCAGTATTTT
CASSVGSASTDTQYF
>NA|TRBV28|TRBJ2-7|TRBD2
TGTGCCAGCAGTCCACCCCGGGGCGGGAGCTCCTACGAGCAGTACTTC
CASSPPRGGSSYEQYF
>NA|TRBV3-1/TRBV3-2|TRBJ1-5|NA
TGTGCCAGCAGCCAAATGTCAGGGAATCAGCCCCAGCATTTT
CASSQMSGNQPQHF
>NA|TRBV6-5|TRBJ1-2|TRBD1
TGTGCCAGCAGTACAGGGGGCGCAGATTATGGCTACACCTTC
CASSTGGADYGYTF
>NA|TRBV5-6|TRBJ2-7|NA
TGTGCCAGCAGCTCTAGCTCCTACGAGCAGTACTTC
CASSSSSYEQYF
>once|TRBV5-1|TRBJ2-2|NA
TGCGCCAGCAGCCCATCGGGAGTTTATGCCGGGGAGCTGTTTTTT
CASSPSGVYAGELFF
>NA|TRBV5-1|TRBJ2-5|TRBD2
TGCGCCAGCAGCTATACTAGCGGGAGTCGAGAGACCCAGTACTTC
CASSYTSGSRETQYF
>NA|TRBV19|TRBJ2-1|TRBD2
TGTGCCACGCGACTAGCGGGAGTGGGTTACAATGAGCAGTTCTTC
CATRLAGVGYNEQFF
>NA|TRBV6-5|TRBJ1-1|NA
TGTGCCAGCAGTTACGGTAGAGGGCAGGTAGCTTTCTTT
CASSYGRGQVAFF
>NA|TRBV7-2|TRBJ1-1|NA
TGTGCCAGCAGCTTAGTGGGGGGGAAGATGAACACTGAAGCTTTCTTT
CASSLVGGKMNTEAFF
>NA|TRBV28|TRBJ2-3|TRBD2
TGTGCCAGCAGTCCCCGAGGGGTAGCGGGAGTGGATACGCAGTATTTT
CASSPRGVAGVDTQYF